The present TCR beta chain was sequenced within a study of T-cell reconstitution after alpha-beta-depleted transplantation in children. The study, taken as a whole, reports: It was surviving recipient T cells and thymic progenitors that gave some patients high TCRbeta diversity at day 60. It was reported that alpha-beta T cells came from several hundred expanded graft clones (about two months after transplant). Fresh T-cell production supplied most of the T-cell counts and diversity seen one year after transplant.

The sample holds many counts of this clonotype. Antigen specificity is unknown. Unique molecular identifiers were incorporated during preparation of the TCRbeta library. TCRdb re-derived calls from the PCR reads in MiXCR, one entry per CDR3 protein. The table lists 490,000 or so distinct CDR3 sequences, about 11% of them singletons. Germline V gene lookup returns CDR1 LNHNV and CDR2 YYDKDF (reference sequence). V was shortened by 11 bases and J by 10 bases, with 18 bases between the two germline ends. CDR3 length equals 13 residues. The TCR comes from a child under 10 years old with inherited bone marrow failure, due to receive a stem cell transplant. This sequence joins TRBV15 and TRBJ1-6; the D gene is possibly TRBD1 (5 bases). This specimen was PBMCs, taken before TCRalphabeta/CD19-depleted stem cell transplant. As DNA, the CDR3 is TGTGCCTCCTCCACCAGGGTAGGATCACCCCTCCACTTT. This gives the protein CASSTRVGSPLHF.